The 3 T cell receptor beta chains below all came from one sample that was sequenced in a study of blood T cell repertoires in COVID-19. The method was immunoSEQ multiplex PCR; TCRdb's version includes in-frame clones alone and lacks a portion of them. The sample holds 220,000 or so clones, 84% seen once. What was sequenced was peripheral blood. Receptors were obtained from a man aged 25-45 years with active or convalescent COVID-19.

In its sample, this clone was seen a few times. This chain uses TRBV6-6 with TRBJ1-6; tentatively, D is TRBD1 (5 bases). The V and J ends lost 6 bases and 4 bases respectively, with 16 bases between them. In germline, CDR1 is MNHNY, CDR2 SVGAGI (reference sequence). The CDR3 contains 16 residues. CDR3: CASRSPQEGYNSPLHF. CDR3 in DNA: TGTGCCAGCAGATCTCCCCAGGAGGGGTATAATTCACCCCTCCACTTT.

The chain employs TRBV12-3 or TRBV12-4 and TRBJ2-7; no reliable D call. Trimming pared 1 base from V and 5 bases from J, leaving 6 bases between. The CDR3 runs 12 residues. The CDR3 nucleotides are TGTGCCAGCAGTTTAGATATCCACGAGCAGTACTTC. Translating gives CASSLDIHEQYF.

V is TRBV29-1 and J is TRBJ1-2, with TRBD1 identical over 9 bases. Losses at the gene ends were 3 bases for V and 0 bases for J; bases not matched to a gene: 8. Germline CDR1 reads SQVTM; CDR2 reads ANQGSEA. CDR3 length: 16 amino acids. The CDR3 nucleotides read TGCAGCGTTGAGGGGGACAGGGAGCATCCTAACTATGGCTACACCTTC. It specifies CSVEGDREHPNYGYTF. The variable domain in full, with the rest retrieved from reference TRBV29-1 and TRBJ1-2, is SAVISQKPSRDICQRGTSLTIQCQVDSQVTMMFWYRQQPGQSLTLIATANQGSEATYESGFVIDKFPISRPNLTFSTLTVSNMSPEDSSIYLCSVEGDREHPNYGYTFGSGTRLTVV.